The T cell receptor beta chain under discussion was sequenced for a study of blood T cell repertoires in COVID-19. Study context: The United States, Italy and Spain provided the acute and convalescent COVID-19 samples. T cells, B-cell-depleted T cells, or PBMCs supplied cDNA or gDNA.

The table came from immunoSEQ multiplex PCR; TCRdb's copy has only in-frame clones and leaves some out. The sample lists 120,000 or so clones, around 90% occurring once. The CDR3 spans 11 residues. The germline V and J ends were trimmed by 6 bases and 2 bases, with 6 bases remaining between them. Per the germline V gene, CDR1 is DFQATT and CDR2 is SNEGSKA (reference sequence). This receptor was taken from a woman aged 45-59 years with active or convalescent COVID-19. Specimen: peripheral blood. The chain carries TRBV20-1 and TRBJ2-3; unclear D gene. This CDR3 is CSAGPTDTQYF. CDR3 nucleotide sequence: TGCAGTGCGGGCCCCACAGATACGCAGTATTTT.